This T cell receptor (beta chain) was recovered during a study of blood T cell repertoires in COVID-19. Study in general: From T cells, B-cell-depleted T cells, or PBMCs came the material, which was cDNA or gDNA.

Germline V gene lookup returns CDR1 SGHTA and CDR2 FQGNSA. The CDR3 is 15 amino acids. V was clipped by 5 bases and J by 8 bases; unmatched bases: 12. In terms of age and location, participants ranged from roughly 18 to 95 years and lived in about two dozen US areas. Donors in Cohort 3 counted as recovered after two negative PCRs, clearance, or symptom resolution. In the original analysis: Estimation of nucleated cell counts was performed using reference gene primer amplification. Assay: immunoSEQ multiplex PCR; the TCRdb copy retains only in-frame clones and omits some. The V and J calls and clone size come from that table; D and trimming were worked out from the DNA. The table has 150,000 to 200,000 clones, approximately 85% seen once.

The rearrangement links TRBV7-2 to TRBJ2-1; 7 positions agree with TRBD2. This receptor was identified in a man aged 35-49 years who had recovered from COVID-19. The sequencing sample was made of PBMCs or T cells enriched from blood (not recorded which). CDR3 residues: CASSRQPGGVHEQFF. The CDR3 coding sequence is TGTGCCAGCAGCCGCCAGCCGGGAGGTGTCCATGAGCAGTTCTTC. The whole variable domain, filled in from reference TRBV7-2 and TRBJ2-1, reads GAGVSQSPSNKVTEKGKDVELRCDPISGHTALYWYRQSLGQGLEFLIYFQGNSAPDKSGLPSDRFSAERTGGSVSTLTIQRTQQEDSAVYLCASSRQPGGVHEQFFGPGTRLTVL.